Listed here are 7 T cell receptor beta chains from one sample, sequenced in a study of identifying expanded T cells in peripheral blood. The table came from immunoSEQ multiplex PCR; TCRdb's copy has only in-frame clones and leaves some out. The data contain about 110,000 clones, roughly 90% of them singletons. Specimen: blood. The receptors were sampled from a person aged 18 to 75 in good health.

The DNA of the CDR3 is TGTGCCAGCAGCGCCCAAGGGGGCGGCTCTGCAGATACGCAGTATTTT. Translation gives CASSAQGGGSADTQYF. This sequence joins TRBV9 and TRBJ2-3, with 7 positions matching TRBD1. This CDR3 has 16 amino acids. In germline, CDR1 is SGDLS, CDR2 YYNGEE. J was trimmed by 4 bases and V by 3 bases; bases with no gene match: 11.

The chain uses TRBV10-3 and TRBJ1-5, with D hard to call. Trimming shortened V by 2 bases and J by 4 bases, and 12 bases separated the two germline ends. CDR3 size: 15 residues. Germline V gives CDR1 ENHRY, CDR2 SYGVKD. CDR3 nucleotide sequence: TGTGCCATCAGTGAGGGGTTTGAGCTGAATCAGCCCCAGCATTTT. It translates to CAISEGFELNQPQHF.

This chain uses TRBV19 with TRBJ2-4; 9 bases map to TRBD2. The CDR3 contains 21 residues. Germline V gene data show CDR1 as LNHDA and CDR2 as SQIVND (reference sequence). J lost 1 base, V lost 4 bases, and 20 bases had no gene match. The CDR3 DNA follows: TGTGCCAGTAGTAATCTTCGTGTTAATAGCGGGGGTGGGAGGGCCAAAAACATTCAGTACTTC. Encoded protein: CASSNLRVNSGGGRAKNIQYF.

This rearrangement joins TRBV4-3 to TRBJ1-2, with TRBD1 matching over 8 bases. This CDR3 has 21 residues. The germline CDR1 and CDR2 sequences are LGHNA and YSLEER. V lost 0 bases, J lost 3 bases, and 21 bases stayed unmatched. The DNA for the CDR3 is TGCGCCAGCAGCCAAGATCTTGGGCAGGGGGCCGCGGAAAGGGACTACTATGGCTACACCTTC. Translating gives CASSQDLGQGAAERDYYGYTF.

This rearrangement joins TRBV2 to TRBJ2-2; TRBD2 might be the D (5 bases). The CDR3 loop spans 17 amino acids. Germline V gene lookup returns CDR1 SNHLY and CDR2 FYNNEI. Between the trimmed V and J ends, which lost 3 bases and 1 base, there was a span of 15 bases. The CDR3 reads CASSDLLVVVNTGELFF. CDR3 bases: TGTGCCAGCAGTGACTTACTAGTTGTAGTGAACACCGGGGAGCTGTTTTTT. Filled out from reference TRBV2 and TRBJ2-2, the complete variable domain reads EPEVTQTPSHQVTQMGQEVILRCVPISNHLYFYWYRQILGQKVEFLVSFYNNEISEKSEIFDDQFSVERPDGSNFTLKIRSTKLEDSAMYFCASSDLLVVVNTGELFFGEGSRLTVL.

This clone was seen only once. The gene calls are TRBV4-3 and TRBJ1-2; 7 bases are a match to TRBD1. The CDR3 length is 15 residues. After removal of 1 base from V and 5 bases from J, the junction contained 7 bases not matched to a gene. Germline lookup yields CDR1 LGHNA and CDR2 YSLEER. CDR3 in amino acids: CASSQARQGDYGYTF. As DNA, the CDR3 is TGCGCCAGCAGCCAAGCCAGGCAGGGGGATTATGGCTACACCTTC.

V usage is TRBV6-5 and J usage is TRBJ2-6; the match to TRBD1 covers 7 bases. Trimming cost V 7 bases and J 10 bases; bases outside gene matches: 13. The CDR3 is 15 amino acids. Per germline, CDR1 MNHEY and CDR2 SVGAGI. CDR3 loop: CASKDRAGGVNVLTF. CDR3 in DNA: TGTGCCAGCAAGGATCGGGCAGGGGGAGTAAACGTCCTGACTTTC.